This T cell receptor beta chain was identified in a study of blood T cells in healthy people across ages (dated by TCRdb to between 2015 and 2016). With respect to the entire study: In model experiments, template switching captured roughly one uniquely barcoded TCR beta cDNA molecule for every two T cells. Using the same blood draw, the study looked at two additional independent replicas of 1 million unique cDNA reads for two donors, one aged 18 to 30 and the other aged 80 or older. Donors of different ages were randomly distributed across sequencing lanes to avoid experimental bias. To track age-related changes in TCR beta repertoire diversity, the study relied on deep sequencing normalized with unique cDNA molecular identifiers. Donors were grouped into four age groups: young (average approximately 16 years), middle-aged (less than 40), aged (62) and long-lived (around 80). Here is what the overall study found, with its caveats: A strong correlation was found between observed TCR beta diversity and the percentage of naive T cells measured by flow cytometry. Total diversity estimates from one million sequenced T cells were considered lower bounds and underestimates. As age increased, observed TCR beta diversity per million T cells dropped in a roughly linear way, and a significant reduction was already evident by age about 40. Compared with the aged group, the long-lived group had more naive CD4+ T cells, fewer expanded clones and increased TCR diversity, a pattern suggesting age selection. Since profiling was done on bulk unsorted PBMCs, naive and antigen-experienced compartments could not be conclusively compared. Because donor CMV infection status was unknown, age-related changes in expanded clonotypes were potentially confounded.

Library prep was done by 5' RACE. Sequencer: Illumina HiSeq 2500. A second PCR of 7 to 11 cycles was performed with a sample-barcoded 5' primer and a J-beta primer mix. A unique molecular identifier was introduced onto each TCR beta cDNA molecule by a template-switch 5' adaptor carrying 12 random nucleotides. Each sample yielded at least 2.5 million CDR3-containing paired-end reads. All of the RNA was converted into first-strand cDNA using the Mint cDNA synthesis kit, with a TRBC-specific oligonucleotide serving as the primer. After uracil-DNA glycosylase treatment, a first 18-cycle PCR used universal primers M1SS and BC2_uni_R on all cDNA. Per the original workflow: Each sample was normalized by randomly selecting 1 million high-quality reads, each carrying a distinct molecular identifier. Instead of being binned into consensus sequences, reads that shared molecular identifiers were thrown out. MiTCR, run with a Q25 quality threshold and the strictest error-elimination algorithm, handled CDR3 identification, clonotype clustering and error correction. A nonparametric unseen species model with Euler transformation was used to estimate lower-bound total TCR beta diversity. The raw public data were reprocessed by TCRdb itself: fastp quality trimming at Q25, MiXCR clonotype calling, in-frame beta chains only. Each CDR3 protein gets just one entry, which takes the most common genes and DNA from the rows behind it. TCRdb, rather than the study authors, made the V and J calls. The sample table contains about 680,000 distinct CDR3 sequences; only one count was recorded for about 52% of them. Roughly 31% of the sample rests with the top ten.

The CDR3 covers 17 residues, taking in both the cysteine and the phenylalanine. The DNA shown is the 51-base CDR3, in frame from base 1. The CDR1 and CDR2 encoded by the germline V gene (reference sequence) are LGHDT and YNNKEL. V lost 0 bases and J lost 7 bases; the stretch between them is 19 bases long. On this clonotype itself: The antigen it recognizes is unknown. The sample holds no much larger clone one base away, and base qualities are not on file.

Systemically healthy Caucasian individuals from Russia, 39 in total and aged roughly 6 to 100 years, were included as donors. Approximately 9 milliliters of peripheral blood were collected from each donor into EDTA-treated Vacutainer tubes. Ficoll-Paque density-gradient centrifugation was used to isolate PBMCs, with at least 7 million obtained per sample. Trizol reagent was used to extract total RNA from PBMCs, with at least 6 micrograms per sample. The percentages of naive CD45RAhigh/CD27high T cells were determined by flow cytometry on a PBMC aliquot from every donor. Sequencing used blood. This TCR was recovered from an older woman in good health. The sequence joins TRBV3-1 to TRBJ2-1; possibly the D gene is TRBD1, per 6 matching bases. The CDR3 region reads CASSQDWAGEARNEQFF. The base sequence is TGTGCCAGCAGCCAAGATTGGGCAGGGGAAGCCCGGAATGAGCAGTTCTTC.